What follows are 23 T cell receptor beta chains derived from one specimen sequenced in a study of blood T cell repertoires in COVID-19. Data came from immunoSEQ multiplex PCR; TCRdb stores just in-frame clones and leaves some out. This sample has 300,000 to 500,000 clones; approximately 85% occur once, and the top ten carry about 2.1%. Sequencing input: PBMCs or T cells enriched from blood (not recorded which). The receptors derive from a woman aged 40 to 50 with acute COVID-19.

The V call is TRBV19, the J call TRBJ2-1, with 12 bases that match TRBD2. CDR3 size: 19 residues. Germline-derived CDR1 and CDR2 are LNHDA and SQIVND (reference sequence). V trimming: 5 bases; J trimming: 0 bases; junction bases outside the gene matches: 11. In DNA, the CDR3 is TGTGCCAGTAGTCCTAGACTAGCGGGGGCCATTAGCTCCTACAATGAGCAGTTCTTC. It specifies CASSPRLAGAISSYNEQFF.

V gene TRBV5-1 combines with J gene TRBJ1-6; D uncertain. With 2 bases removed from V and 13 bases from J, the gap between germline ends came to 13 bases. This CDR3 has 13 amino acids. The germline gives CDR1 SGHRS, CDR2 YFSETQ. This CDR3 reads CASSFSAVEPLHF. CDR3 nucleotide sequence: TGCGCCAGCAGCTTTTCGGCGGTTGAGCCCCTCCACTTT.

In its sample, this clone was seen once. The chain employs TRBV30 and TRBJ2-3; 7 bases are shared with TRBD2. This CDR3 is 15 amino acids long. Germline lookup yields CDR1 GTSNPN and CDR2 SVGIG (reference sequence). The V segment lost 0 bases and the J segment 2 bases; nucleotides outside the gene matches: 5. The CDR3 coding sequence is TGTGCCTGGAGTGTTGGGGGGGTAATCACAGATACGCAGTATTTT. Translated: CAWSVGGVITDTQYF.

The chain joins TRBV7-9 to TRBJ2-7; D ambiguous. V dropped 4 bases and J dropped 3 bases, with 10 bases sitting between them. The germline V gene has CDR1 SEHNR and CDR2 FQNEAQ (reference sequence). The CDR3 has 13 residues. CDR3 region: CASSYAGVYEQYF. CDR3 coding DNA: TGTGCCAGCAGCTACGCCGGTGTCTACGAGCAGTACTTC.

The chain links TRBV7-8 to TRBJ2-3, with 8 nucleotides matching TRBD2. V lost 0 bases, J lost 2 bases, and 4 bases stayed unmatched. Germline values: CDR1 SGHVS, CDR2 FQNEAQ. The CDR3 loop spans 16 amino acids. As DNA, the CDR3 is TGTGCCAGCAGCTTAGCTGAGCGGGGGACCACAGATACGCAGTATTTT. It specifies CASSLAERGTTDTQYF. Supplemented by reference TRBV7-8 and TRBJ2-3, the full variable domain reads GAGVSQSPRYKVAKRGQDVALRCDPISGHVSLFWYQQALGQGPEFLTYFQNEAQLDKSGLPSDRFFAERPEGSVSTLKIQRTQQEDSAVYLCASSLAERGTTDTQYFGPGTRLTVL.

CDR3 region: CASGNYEQYF. CDR3 nucleotides: TGTGCCAGCGGCAACTACGAGCAGTACTTC. V gene TRBV3-1 (or the pseudogene TRBV3-2) combines with J gene TRBJ2-7; no clear D. Looked up from germline, CDR1 is LGHDT and CDR2 is YNNKEL (reference sequence). CDR3 size: 10 residues. The germline V and J ends were trimmed by 8 bases and 3 bases, with 5 bases remaining between them.

The gene calls are TRBV9 and TRBJ1-1, with 7 bases matching TRBD1. The trim removed 2 bases at V and 5 bases at J, leaving 12 bases unmatched. Germline V gives CDR1 SGDLS, CDR2 YYNGEE. This CDR3 has 16 amino acids. The CDR3 here is CASSVLSGGLRTEAFF. As DNA, the CDR3 is TGTGCCAGCAGCGTTTTGTCAGGGGGACTGAGGACTGAAGCTTTCTTT. The full variable domain, its missing parts supplied by reference TRBV9 and TRBJ1-1, is DSGVTQTPKHLITATGQRVTLRCSPRSGDLSVYWYQQSLDQGLQFLIQYYNGEERAKGNILERFSAQQFPDLHSELNLSSLELGDSALYFCASSVLSGGLRTEAFFGQGTRLTVV.

DNA of the CDR3: TGTGCCAGCAGCTTCCCACGACAGGGAGTCCACGAGCAGTACTTC. It specifies CASSFPRQGVHEQYF. This sequence joins TRBV5-8 and TRBJ2-7, with TRBD1 matching over 7 bases. The CDR3 has 15 amino acids. With V trimmed by 2 bases and J by 5 bases, 10 bases remained unmatched. Germline CDR1 and CDR2: SGHTS and YDEGEE.

This clone was recorded once. CDR3 in DNA: TGTGCCAGCAGCAGGAACGGCAGGGGGCCCCCTGAAGCTTTCTTT. The encoded protein is CASSRNGRGPPEAFF. The chain couples TRBV21-1 to TRBJ1-1; the D segment call TRBD1 is taken from the table without a DNA check. TRBV21-1 is recorded as a pseudogene. This CDR3 comprises 15 residues.

The V call is TRBV29-1, the J call TRBJ1-2; TRBD1 matches 7 bases. After removal of 4 bases from V and 6 bases from J, the junction contained 5 bases not matched to a gene. This CDR3 contains 12 residues. Germline CDR1 is SQVTM and CDR2 is ANQGSEA. This CDR3 reads CSVADRWNGYTF. CDR3 DNA sequence: TGCAGCGTTGCGGACAGGTGGAATGGCTACACCTTC. The full variable domain, in which reference TRBV29-1 and TRBJ1-2 provide the parts outside the CDR3, is SAVISQKPSRDICQRGTSLTIQCQVDSQVTMMFWYRQQPGQSLTLIATANQGSEATYESGFVIDKFPISRPNLTFSTLTVSNMSPEDSSIYLCSVADRWNGYTFGSGTRLTVV.

The chain employs TRBV2 and TRBJ2-1; 9 nucleotides match TRBD2. Germline V gives CDR1 SNHLY, CDR2 FYNNEI. The CDR3 runs 15 residues. With V trimmed by 4 bases and J by 6 bases, 7 bases remained unmatched. For the CDR3, the DNA is TGTGCCAGCAGTGGTCTTGCGGGGGGGGTCAATGAGCAGTTCTTC. It yields the protein CASSGLAGGVNEQFF. Complete variable domain (other parts from reference TRBV2 and TRBJ2-1): EPEVTQTPSHQVTQMGQEVILRCVPISNHLYFYWYRQILGQKVEFLVSFYNNEISEKSEIFDDQFSVERPDGSNFTLKIRSTKLEDSAMYFCASSGLAGGVNEQFFGPGTRLTVL.

The chain links TRBV7-7 to TRBJ1-1, with D possibly being TRBD1 (6 bases). With 2 bases removed from V and 4 bases from J, the gap between germline ends came to 8 bases. Germline lookup yields CDR1 SSHAT and CDR2 FNYEAQ (reference sequence). The CDR3 runs to 13 residues. CDR3 loop: CASSLLQGTEAFF. For the CDR3, the DNA is TGTGCCAGCAGCTTACTACAGGGCACTGAAGCTTTCTTT.

This clone was picked up one time. CDR3 sequence: CASSQTRGNYGYTF. The CDR3 bases are TGTGCCAGTAGTCAGACTCGGGGGAACTATGGCTACACCTTC. The chain joins TRBV19 to TRBJ1-2, with D perhaps matching TRBD1 (5 bases). Germline CDR1 reads LNHDA; CDR2 reads SQIVND (reference sequence). The CDR3 runs to 14 residues. Deletions cut 5 bases from V and 2 bases from J, with 12 bases between.

The rearrangement uses TRBV5-4 and TRBJ2-2; the match to TRBD1 covers 9 bases. The V segment lost 0 bases and the J segment 0 bases; nucleotides outside the gene matches: 0. The CDR3 spans 16 residues. Per the germline V gene, CDR1 is SGHNT and CDR2 is YYREEE (reference sequence). CDR3 loop: CASSLGTGANTGELFF. DNA of the CDR3: TGTGCCAGCAGCTTGGGGACAGGGGCGAACACCGGGGAGCTGTTTTTT.

This chain connects TRBV27 to TRBJ2-7; TRBD1 matches 7 bases. The CDR3 extends over 16 amino acids. V lost 5 bases and J lost 7; bases outside the gene matches: 17. Germline V gene lookup returns CDR1 MNHEY and CDR2 SMNVEV (reference sequence). CDR3 nucleotide sequence: TGTGCCAGCAGTACCCGATTACAGGGGTTTACTGGGGAGCAGTACTTC. Its protein product is CASSTRLQGFTGEQYF.

This chain links TRBV5-1 with TRBJ1-1; D is possibly TRBD1 (5 bases). The germline V gene encodes CDR1 SGHRS and CDR2 YFSETQ. The CDR3 runs to 19 residues. Trimming removed 4 bases from V and 7 bases from J, with 32 bases in between. The CDR3: CASSKGQNDGFLTRSEAFF. CDR3 DNA: TGCGCCAGCAGCAAGGGGCAGAACGACGGATTCTTGACAAGGAGTGAAGCTTTCTTT.

The J gene is TRBJ1-6, the V gene TRBV19, with D unclear. CDR1 and CDR2 (germline): LNHDA, SQIVND (reference sequence). The CDR3 runs 15 residues. Trimming stripped 4 bases from V and 7 bases from J, with 14 bases between. DNA of the CDR3: TGTGCCAGTAGTAGGAGGGCAGGACCAAATTCACCCCTCCACTTT. It codes for CASSRRAGPNSPLHF.

V usage is TRBV5-1 and J usage is TRBJ2-7, with D uncertain. This CDR3 has 14 amino acids. Per the germline V gene, CDR1 is SGHRS and CDR2 is YFSETQ. Trimming took 4 bases from V and 5 from J, leaving 16 bases between them. The DNA for the CDR3 is TGCGCCAGCAGCCAGGTGCGCAACATTGACGAGCAGTACTTC. This codes for CASSQVRNIDEQYF.

CDR3 nucleotide sequence: TGTGCCAGCAGCTTGCGGGACAGAGTCACAGATACGCAGTATTTT. This translates into CASSLRDRVTDTQYF. V gene TRBV5-8 combines with J gene TRBJ2-3, with 7 bases fitting TRBD1. The CDR3 has 15 amino acids. Germline V gives CDR1 SGHTS, CDR2 YDEGEE. Germline trimming cut 1 base from V and 2 bases from J; bases unmatched to any gene: 4.

The J gene is TRBJ2-3, the V gene TRBV2; 7 nucleotides agree with TRBD1. V trimming: 1 base; J trimming: 3 bases; junction bases outside the gene matches: 4. CDR1 and CDR2 (germline): SNHLY, FYNNEI. The CDR3 is 15 amino acids. CDR3 in amino acids: CASSEDRGWTDTQYF. CDR3 coding DNA: TGTGCCAGCAGTGAAGACAGGGGATGGACAGATACGCAGTATTTT.

The CDR3 spells CASSLGQNQPQHF. In DNA form, the CDR3 reads TGTGCCAGCAGCTTAGGACAAAATCAGCCCCAGCATTTT. The J gene is TRBJ1-5, the V gene TRBV7-8, with D unresolved. The CDR3 has 13 amino acids. Germline-derived CDR1 and CDR2 are SGHVS and FQNEAQ. Trimming took off 1 base at V and 4 bases at J, with 5 bases between the two ends.

The rearrangement links TRBV30 to TRBJ1-1; 8 nucleotides agree with TRBD1. The CDR3 has 17 amino acids. The germline V gene encodes CDR1 GTSNPN and CDR2 SVGIG (reference sequence). After removal of 3 bases from V and 2 bases from J, the junction contained 14 bases not matched to a gene. The CDR3 loop is CAWRFWGQVSLNTEAFF. The CDR3 nucleotides read TGTGCCTGGAGGTTTTGGGGACAGGTATCTTTAAACACTGAAGCTTTCTTT.

The V gene is TRBV5-1, the J gene TRBJ2-5; maybe TRBD2 (6 bases). Germline CDR1 reads SGHRS; CDR2 reads YFSETQ. The CDR3 consists of 13 residues. V lost 3 bases and J lost 5, with 11 bases in between. CDR3: CASSSSSVETQYF. CDR3 coding DNA: TGCGCCAGCAGCTCTTCTAGCGTGGAGACCCAGTACTTC.